A selection of T cell receptor beta chains follows, all from one sample in a study of technical replicates of blood from a few donors. Generated by immunoSEQ multiplex PCR, the TCRdb table keeps only in-frame clones and is missing some. This table has over 50,000 clones, about 90% appearing once. Sequencing input: PBMCs. All receptors come from a human donor in good health. Some clones in this sample may be carry-over from other donors' samples. CDR3s leave out the opening cysteine and the closing phenylalanine or tryptophan. Fields, in order: clone size, V gene, CDR3 protein. Size tells how often a clone was seen (once, few, many) or the class of an expanded clone, and some rows leave it out.

abundance: NA
v_gene: TRBV4-1
CDR3aa: ASSAGGSAFYNEQF

abundance: NA
v_gene: TRBV13
CDR3aa: ASSAGLAYNEQF

abundance: NA
v_gene: TRBV7-3
CDR3aa: ASSPHDRRSSGANVLT

abundance: NA
v_gene: TRBV19
CDR3aa: ASSTRGTGLNTEAF

abundance: NA
v_gene: TRBV30
CDR3aa: AWSVRQNYGYT

abundance: NA
v_gene: TRBV29-1
CDR3aa: SVGAGTGAYGYT

abundance: NA
v_gene: TRBV6-1
CDR3aa: ASSDGPIALERDEQY

abundance: NA
v_gene: TRBV19
CDR3aa: ASSARGVINEQF

abundance: NA
v_gene: TRBV5-3
CDR3aa: ARRYTKAGPYNEQF

abundance: NA
v_gene: TRBV7-9
CDR3aa: ASSPREGREGQF

abundance: NA
v_gene: TRBV6-5
CDR3aa: ASSPGGRYEQY

abundance: NA
v_gene: TRBV5-1
CDR3aa: ASSTQTGNTEAF

abundance: NA
v_gene: TRBV14
CDR3aa: ASSLGTVFFPGELF

abundance: NA
v_gene: TRBV6-1
CDR3aa: ASSEVYRSEKLF

abundance: NA
v_gene: TRBV2
CDR3aa: ASSGVSGAYQETQY

abundance: NA
v_gene: TRBV19
CDR3aa: ATAEWYRNTGELF

abundance: NA
v_gene: TRBV7-9
CDR3aa: ASSWTGDVGYT

abundance: NA
v_gene: TRBV10-3
CDR3aa: AISELASSDEQF

abundance: few
v_gene: TRBV15
CDR3aa: ATSRDRGRNSPLH

abundance: NA
v_gene: TRBV7-2
CDR3aa: ASSLRWGGDEQY

abundance: NA
v_gene: TRBV2
CDR3aa: ASPKGRDISYEQY

abundance: NA
v_gene: TRBV7-9
CDR3aa: ASSLGTSLTYNEQF

abundance: NA
v_gene: TRBV7-3
CDR3aa: ASSLIVREHSPLH

abundance: NA
v_gene: TRBV6-1
CDR3aa: ASSEYGGNYEQY

abundance: NA
v_gene: TRBV11-2
CDR3aa: ASSSPRRLEAF

abundance: NA
v_gene: TRBV19
CDR3aa: ASRTRGIAGGNTIY

abundance: NA
v_gene: TRBV5-8
CDR3aa: ASSRPRQGYNEQF

abundance: once
v_gene: TRBV11-3
CDR3aa: ASNPAADCYEQY

abundance: NA
v_gene: TRBV2
CDR3aa: ASSETSSHEQY

abundance: NA
v_gene: TRBV7-8
CDR3aa: ASSTLRENTGELF

abundance: NA
v_gene: TRBV9
CDR3aa: ASSLDRGGGYT

abundance: NA
v_gene: TRBV7-3
CDR3aa: ASTPRTSGLDEQF

abundance: NA
v_gene: TRBV10-3
CDR3aa: AISSGSDSGELF

abundance: NA
v_gene: TRBV20-1
CDR3aa: SAQAGEKLF

abundance: NA
v_gene: TRBV6-6
CDR3aa: ASSYSFAAPETQY